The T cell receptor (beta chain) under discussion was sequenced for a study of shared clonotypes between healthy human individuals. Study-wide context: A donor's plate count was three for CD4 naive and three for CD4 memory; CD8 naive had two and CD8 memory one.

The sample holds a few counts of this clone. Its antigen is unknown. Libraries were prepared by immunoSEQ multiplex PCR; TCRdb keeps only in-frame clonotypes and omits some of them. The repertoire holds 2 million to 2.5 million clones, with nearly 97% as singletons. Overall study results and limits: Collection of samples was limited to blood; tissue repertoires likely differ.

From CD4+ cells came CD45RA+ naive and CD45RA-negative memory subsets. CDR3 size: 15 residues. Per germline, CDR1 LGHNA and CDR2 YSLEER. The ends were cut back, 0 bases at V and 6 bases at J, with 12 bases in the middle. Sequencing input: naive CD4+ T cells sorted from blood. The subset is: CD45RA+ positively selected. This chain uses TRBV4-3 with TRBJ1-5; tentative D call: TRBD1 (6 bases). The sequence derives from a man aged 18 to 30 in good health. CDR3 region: CASSQEEGGGQPQHF. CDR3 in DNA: TGCGCCAGCAGCCAAGAGGAGGGGGGCGGTCAGCCCCAGCATTTT.